The present TCR beta chain was sequenced within a study of T cell responses to AZD1222 COVID-19 vaccine (TCRdb year 2021). At the level of the whole study: TCR sequencing was performed for approximately 240 trial participants, of whom about 200 were given two doses of AZD1222 and around 25 were given two doses of MenACWY control vaccine. Trial participants were enrolled by age into subgroups of 18-55, 56-69 and 70-plus years, and 148, 28 and 57 TCR-sequenced participants, respectively, were included in these subgroups. What the authors observed across the whole study: The 56-69-year group was small, and its depth increase did not reach significance, likely because of low power. After two AZD1222 doses, spike-specific TCR breadth and depth were significantly higher than at day 0 and than in MenACWY recipients. Because no samples from the day 14 peak response were available, repertoires could be characterized only after the peak T cell response. Participants were mostly white British and included more females than males, and it was suggested by the authors that clonal diversity may have been underestimated. The whole spike protein was spanned by vaccine-associated CD4 TCRs, and dominant responses were seen in regions 160-218 and 743-854. Reportedly, close to half of the unique spike-specific TCRs recognized epitopes lying outside the regions that are mutated in the B.1.351 and B.1.1.7 variants. Conclusions about previously exposed vaccinees are limited because only five or six AZD1222 recipients were SARS-CoV-2 seropositive at baseline.

The time point label for this specimen denotes: about 28 days (+/-7) after the second vaccine dose. AZD1222 recipients with second doses at about 4 weeks or about 12 weeks were pooled, because spike-specific TCR depth and breadth did not differ between schedules. Vaccinee samples came from UK trials COV001 and COV002, including a single-blind randomized controlled phase 2/3 trial of AZD1222 (ChAdOx1 nCoV-19) in healthy adults. For TCRbeta chain sequencing, PBMC samples from trial participants were taken at day 0 and at day 28 after the second dose. A note on this clone: Its antigen target is currently unknown. No base-level quality is on record; no much larger clone is a single base apart.

The CDR3 regions of human TCRbeta chains were analyzed by immunosequencing. The study's processing was this. TCRs in the repertoires were matched against a reference library of SARS-CoV-2-specific TCRs that had been generated with the MIRA antigen-specificity platform. Breadth was defined as the fraction of unique TCRs that were SARS-CoV-2-associated. Depth was defined as the fraction of total T cells that were SARS-CoV-2-associated. Using the MIRA data, every spike-specific TCR was mapped to the spike region that the TCR reacted to and assigned to either a CD4 or a CD8 class. Log10-transformed breadth and depth values were compared by one-way ANOVA with Sidak's multiple comparisons tests. TCRdb carries this immuneACCESS record with in-frame sequences only. Its versions omit some clonotypes, under half of them owing to an unresolved V gene in the studies checked, with the rest unexplained. D and trimming come from the DNA, and the V and J calls and clone size come from that table. The sample table lists fewer than 150,000 clones, roughly 90% of them with a count of one. The ten largest account for approximately 7.1% of the sample.

Spanning cysteine to phenylalanine, the CDR3 consists of 12 amino acids. Only the CDR3 part of the read is kept: 36 bases, read in frame from the first base. At the junction V is shortened by 6 bases and J by 9 bases; bases outside the gene matches: 5. The germline V gene (reference sequence) provides CDR1 SEHNR and CDR2 FQNEAQ. The chain is encoded by TRBV7-9 joined to TRBJ1-5, with 7 bases aligning to TRBD1. The material sequenced was peripheral blood, taken 28 days after the second AZD1222 dose. The receptor comes from an adult who received the AZD1222 COVID-19 vaccine. The CDR3: CASSPGGGPQHF. At the DNA level, the sequence is TGTGCCAGCAGTCCAGGGGGGGGGCCCCAGCATTTT. Reference TRBV7-9 and TRBJ1-5 proteins supply the regions before and after the CDR3; the full variable domain is: DTGVSQNPRHKITKRGQNVTFRCDPISEHNRLYWYRQTLGQGPEFLTYFQNEAQLEKSRLLSDRFSAERPKGSFSTLEIQRTEQGDSAMYLCASSPGGGPQHFGDGTRLSIL.